What follows is one T cell receptor (beta chain) and its context. The antigen is not known. The data belong to a study of T cells after yellow fever vaccination. Study conclusions and caveats: A secondary response was less intense yet reached its peak sooner, at day 5 versus 15.

V dropped 0 bases and J dropped 0 bases, with 3 bases sitting between them. Germline CDR1 MGHRA, CDR2 YSYEKL. This CDR3 spans 14 amino acids. TCRdb re-analysed the 5' RACE reads in MiXCR, keeping a single row per CDR3 protein. The sample includes some 300,000 distinct CDR3 sequences, roughly 10% seen only once; the top ten take about 3%. The sequence was collected from a man between 18 and 29 years old who received the YFV17D yellow fever vaccine. Specimen: CD4+ T cells sorted from PBMCs, collected 45 days after the yellow fever booster vaccination. The rearrangement joins TRBV4-1 to TRBJ1-3; no definite D call. The CDR3 protein is CASSQEFSGNTIYF. The CDR3 nucleotides read TGCGCCAGCAGCCAAGAGTTCTCTGGAAACACCATATATTTT.